This entry lists 24 T cell receptor beta chains sequenced from one sample in a study of T cells in women clearing cervical HPV infection (dated by TCRdb to the late 2010s). The library came from the immunoSEQ multiplex PCR assay. What TCRdb holds here is the immuneACCESS table cut down to in-frame rearrangements. Part of the clones is not present; checked against another copy, under half of the missing clones reflect an unresolved V gene, and the others are unexplained. This sample's records show about 15,000 clones. Of the sample, 7.5% to 8.5% falls within the top ten clones. The sequenced material came from blood buffy coat. These receptors originate from a woman aged 18-70 years with a cervical HPV16 infection that either progressed to CIN3+ or cleared (not recorded which).

On this clone itself: The sequence runs out 3 residues before the end of the CDR3; the remainder is reconstructed from the germline J gene. The chain employs TRBV11-3 and TRBJ1-2; possibly TRBD1 for D (6 bases). Germline V gene sequence: CDR1 SGHNT, CDR2 YENEEA. CDR3 length equals 14 residues. The sequenced part of the CDR3 DNA is TGTGCCAGCAGCTTTGGCGGGGGCTCCTACGAC. Amino acid sequence: CASSFGGGSYD. From start to end, the CDR3 is CASSFGGGSYDYTF. Full variable domain (missing parts from reference TRBV11-3 and TRBJ1-2): EAGVVQSPRYKIIEKKQPVAFWCNPISGHNTLYWYLQNLGQGPELLIRYENEEAVDDSQLPKDRFSAERLKGVDSTLKIQPAELGDSAVYLCASSFGGGSYDYTFGSGTRLTVV.

A remark on this clone: The read ends 3 residues shy of where the CDR3 ends; the end is completed using the germline J gene. Other DNA sequences in the sample encode the same CDR3. V usage is TRBV19 and J usage is TRBJ1-3, with D perhaps matching TRBD1 (6 bases). Trimming cost V 6 bases and J 0 bases, with 21 bases left between them. This CDR3 region has 18 residues. Germline CDR1 and CDR2: LNHDA and SQIVND (reference sequence). This chain's CDR3 is CASSHRGGHETSGNTIYF. The CDR3 DNA, read in part, is TGTGCCAGTAGCCACCGAGGGGGACACGAAACCTCTGGAAACACC.

In the case of this clone: The read stops 3 residues short of the end of the CDR3; the missing end is completed from the germline J gene. This rearrangement joins TRBV6-2 or TRBV6-3 to TRBJ1-2; D gene unclear. The germline gives CDR1 MNHEY, CDR2 SVGEGT. This CDR3 spans 12 amino acids. The CDR3 loop reads CASSPSTDTYTF. The CDR3 DNA, read in part, is TGTGCCAGCTCCCCGAGCACAGATACC.

About this clone: The read ends 3 residues shy of where the CDR3 ends; the end is completed using the germline J gene. The chain employs TRBV5-6 and TRBJ2-3; a weak D match, TRBD2 (6 bases). The CDR3 runs 13 residues. The V end was cut by 4 bases, the J end by 8 bases, with 14 bases between. The germline V gene encodes CDR1 SGHDT and CDR2 YYEEEE. The CDR3 reads CASSIILAGTQYF. The sequenced CDR3 bases are TGTGCCAGCAGCATCATACTAGCCGGTACG.

On this clone: With the read ending 3 residues before the CDR3 end, the germline J gene is used to fill in that end. The rearrangement uses TRBV7-2 and TRBJ2-3; 7 bases align to TRBD2. Germline V gives CDR1 SGHTA, CDR2 FQGNSA. CDR3 length: 15 amino acids. After removal of 3 bases from V and 1 base from J, the junction contained 4 bases not matched to a gene. CDR3 bases read: TGTGCCAGCAGCTTTTCTAGCGGACGCACAGATACG. Its translation is CASSFSSGRTDT. In full, the CDR3 is CASSFSSGRTDTQYF.

Turning to this clone: Read sequence stops 3 residues before the CDR3 end, and the germline J gene provides the missing end. The genes are TRBV10-3 and TRBJ1-5; D might be TRBD1 (5 bases). Germline CDR1 is ENHRY and CDR2 is SYGVKD. The CDR3 runs to 14 residues. Trimming pared 5 bases from V and 5 bases from J, leaving 13 bases between. The sequenced CDR3 bases are TGTGCCATCAGTAGAGGGGAAGGCGATCAGCCC. Its translation: CAISRGEGDQP. The entire CDR3 sequence reads CAISRGEGDQPQHF.

Regarding this clone: Read coverage stops 3 residues before the CDR3 terminus; the germline J gene supplies the remainder. V usage is TRBV6-1 and J usage is TRBJ2-2, with D maybe TRBD1 (5 bases). Germline lookup yields CDR1 MNHNS and CDR2 SASEGT. The CDR3 spans 12 residues. Incomplete CDR3 DNA: TGTGCCAGCAGTGAGGGGCCAGAAAAG. Its protein is CASSEGPEK. The whole CDR3 sequence is CASSEGPEKLFF.

To note about this clone: The read falls 3 residues short of the CDR3 end, and the missing part is taken from the germline J gene. The chain recombines TRBV19 with TRBJ2-3; TRBD2 matches 14 bases. CDR3 length equals 20 residues. Germline V gives CDR1 LNHDA, CDR2 SQIVND (reference sequence). The part of the CDR3 DNA that was read is TGTGCCAGTAGTCTAGTTGGACTAGCGGGGGGACGAACCTTCCAAGAGACG. Protein: CASSLVGLAGGRTFQET. The whole CDR3 region reads CASSLVGLAGGRTFQETQYF.

On this clone itself: The read is 3 residues too short to cover the CDR3 end, so that end is filled in from the germline J gene. The chain employs TRBV7-6 and TRBJ1-2; D uncertain. There are 15 residues in the CDR3. Germline assignment: CDR1 SGHVS and CDR2 FNYEAQ. The CDR3 DNA, read in part, is TGTGCCAGCAGCTCGCTAGCGGGAGTAGGTAATGAC. Encoded protein: CASSSLAGVGND. The whole CDR3 protein reads CASSSLAGVGNDYTF.

As regards this clone: The observed sequence ends 3 residues before the CDR3 terminus, with the missing tail filled in from the germline J gene. The chain links TRBV29-1 to TRBJ2-3; 8 bases agree with TRBD2. The junction had 9 bases not matched to a gene; V was cut back by 3 bases and J by 1 base. The CDR3 sequence is 16 residues long. Per germline, CDR1 SQVTM and CDR2 ANQGSEA. The CDR3 DNA, read in part, is TGCAGCGTTGACCCGTTCGGGACTAGTGGCACAGATACG. This codes for CSVDPFGTSGTDT. From start to end, the CDR3 is CSVDPFGTSGTDTQYF.

In regard to this clone: Read coverage stops 3 residues before the CDR3 terminus; the germline J gene supplies the remainder. The V call is TRBV2, the J call TRBJ2-2, with a possible D match to TRBD1 (5 bases). Germline lookup yields CDR1 SNHLY and CDR2 FYNNEI. V gave up 3 bases and J gave up 7 bases, with 9 bases separating them. The CDR3 spans 13 residues. The DNA read from the CDR3 is TGTGCCAGCAGTGATGCAGGACACGGGGAG. Translating it yields CASSDAGHGE. The full CDR3 sequence reads CASSDAGHGELFF. Full variable domain (missing parts from reference TRBV2 and TRBJ2-2): EPEVTQTPSHQVTQMGQEVILRCVPISNHLYFYWYRQILGQKVEFLVSFYNNEISEKSEIFDDQFSVERPDGSNFTLKIRSTKLEDSAMYFCASSDAGHGELFFGEGSRLTVL.

With regard to this clone: The read ends 3 residues early relative to the CDR3; the germline J gene fills the gap. V usage is TRBV14 and J usage is TRBJ2-1; possibly TRBD1 for D (6 bases). Germline V CDR1 and CDR2: SGHDN, FVKESK. This CDR3 comprises 18 residues. The V end was cut by 0 bases, the J end by 1 base, with 16 bases between. The covered CDR3 bases are TGTGCCAGCAGCCAAGACGAAGGCAGGGGCTGGTCCTACAATGAG. Protein sequence: CASSQDEGRGWSYNE. The complete CDR3 reads CASSQDEGRGWSYNEQFF.

With regard to this clone: Sequencing ends 3 residues short of the CDR3 end; the germline J gene provides the rest. The chain recombines TRBV2 with TRBJ2-2, with 8 positions matching TRBD1. J lost 1 base, V lost 6 bases, and 4 bases had no gene match. The CDR3 extends over 15 amino acids. The germline V gene has CDR1 SNHLY and CDR2 FYNNEI. The CDR3 bases that were read are TGTGCCAGCAGCGGACAGGGAATGAACACCGGGGAG. This translates into CASSGQGMNTGE. The entire CDR3 protein reads CASSGQGMNTGELFF.

Note on this clone: The read halts 3 residues ahead of the CDR3 end, with the missing end drawn from the germline J gene. The chain links TRBV6-2 or TRBV6-3 to TRBJ2-2; 8 bases line up with TRBD2. This CDR3 region has 15 residues. Germline lookup yields CDR1 MNHEY and CDR2 SVGEGT. Trimming took 2 bases from V and 3 from J; bases not matched to a gene: 2. The CDR3 region is CASSYRGGYTGELFF. Incomplete CDR3 DNA: TGTGCCAGCAGTTACCGGGGGGGCTACACCGGGGAG.

About this clone: The read ends 3 residues early relative to the CDR3; the germline J gene fills the gap. The chain is built from TRBV20-1 and TRBJ2-3, with TRBD2 matching 10 bases. This CDR3 is built from 15 residues. The germline CDR1 and CDR2 sequences are DFQATT and SNEGSKA (reference sequence). CDR3 residues: CSARSPLAGRETQYF. Incomplete CDR3 DNA: TGCAGTGCTAGGAGTCCACTAGCGGGAAGAGAGACG.

As concerns this clone: The CDR3 extends 3 residues past the end of the read, so its final part is completed from the germline J gene. J is TRBJ1-2 and V is TRBV20-1, with TRBD1 matching 9 bases. This CDR3 spans 13 amino acids. Germline V gene lookup returns CDR1 DFQATT and CDR2 SNEGSKA (reference sequence). V gave up 3 bases and J gave up 7 bases; unmatched junction bases: 6. The CDR3 is CSARGQGVFGYTF. CDR3 bases read: TGCAGTGCTAGGGGACAGGGAGTCTTTGGC.

Notes on this clone: The observed sequence ends 3 residues before the CDR3 terminus, with the missing tail filled in from the germline J gene. The chain uses TRBV20-1 and TRBJ2-7; 15 nucleotides agree with TRBD2. Germline V lookup: CDR1 DFQATT, CDR2 SNEGSKA (reference sequence). CDR3 length: 18 residues. The ends lost 6 bases at V and 6 bases at J; junction bases unmatched: 18. CDR3 region: CSALDRTSGRALSGEQYF. CDR3 DNA, as far as it was read: TGCAGTGCCTTGGATAGGACTAGCGGGAGGGCTTTGTCAGGCGAG.

About this clone itself: The CDR3 end falls 3 residues outside the read, so it is completed with the germline J gene. The chain joins TRBV4-1 to TRBJ2-3; the D gene is possibly TRBD1 (6 bases). Germline V gene sequence: CDR1 MGHRA, CDR2 YSYEKL. V was pared by 5 bases and J by 0 bases, with 12 bases between. This CDR3 has 15 amino acids. The CDR3 is CASSARQESTDTQYF. CDR3 DNA, as far as it was read: TGCGCCAGCAGCGCCCGACAGGAAAGCACAGATACG.

As concerns this clone: The missing CDR3 end, 3 residues past where the read stops, is filled in from the germline J gene. The chain is built from TRBV18 and TRBJ2-3; 8 bases are a match to TRBD2. Trimming removed 3 bases from V and 2 bases from J; junction bases left unmatched: 1. The CDR3 is made up of 14 amino acids. Per the germline V gene, CDR1 is KGHSH and CDR2 is LQKENI. The CDR3 spells CASSPGLATDTQYF. The DNA read from the CDR3 is TGTGCCAGCTCACCCGGACTAGCCACAGATACG.

Regarding this clone: Read data end 3 residues before the CDR3 end; the end is taken from the germline J gene. The V call is TRBV7-6, the J call TRBJ2-5; the D is unclear. CDR3 size: 12 residues. Trimming took off 3 bases at V and 2 bases at J, with 4 bases between the two ends. Germline V gene sequence: CDR1 SGHVS, CDR2 FNYEAQ. The part of the CDR3 DNA that was read is TGTGCCAGCAGCTTCCTACAAGAGACC. Translation: CASSFLQET. The entire CDR3 is CASSFLQETQYF.

A remark on this clone: The read is 3 residues too short to cover the CDR3 end, so that end is filled in from the germline J gene. The chain has TRBV29-1 and TRBJ1-1; 12 bases map to TRBD1. CDR3 length equals 17 residues. CDR1 and CDR2 from the germline V gene are SQVTM and ANQGSEA. V was pared by 6 bases and J by 7 bases, with 18 bases of the junction left unmatched. The DNA read from the CDR3 is TGCAGCGTAAGGGGGACGGGGACAGGGGGCAATAAGGATGAA. Translation gives CSVRGTGTGGNKDE. The whole CDR3 sequence reads CSVRGTGTGGNKDEAFF.

CDR3 loop: CSAESGSRYNEQFF. CDR3 bases read: TGCAGTGCGGAAAGCGGGAGCCGCTACAATGAG. The chain has TRBV20-1 and TRBJ2-1; 8 nucleotides align to TRBD2. The read terminates 3 residues ahead of where the CDR3 ends, so the germline J gene completes it. CDR1 and CDR2 from the germline V gene are DFQATT and SNEGSKA (reference sequence). The J segment lost 3 bases and the V segment lost 6 bases, leaving 7 bases of the junction unmatched. The CDR3 has 14 residues.

A word on this clone: With the read ending 3 residues before the CDR3 end, the germline J gene is used to fill in that end. This chain connects TRBV10-2 to TRBJ2-2; 7 bases are shared with TRBD1. V gave up 7 bases and J gave up 3 bases; unmatched junction bases: 5. CDR1 and CDR2 from the germline V gene are WSHSY and SAAADI. The CDR3 loop spans 14 amino acids. The covered CDR3 bases are TGCGCCAGCACAAGACAGGGCGACACCGGGGAG. Translation gives CASTRQGDTGE. The whole CDR3 protein is CASTRQGDTGELFF.

In regard to this clone: The read ends 3 residues before the CDR3 terminus; that terminus is restored from the germline J gene. The chain links TRBV2 to TRBJ2-3; 7 nucleotides match TRBD1. Germline V gene data show CDR1 as SNHLY and CDR2 as FYNNEI. The CDR3 runs to 14 residues. Partial CDR3 DNA: TGTGCCAGCAGGACAGGGCAGGGGGAAGAGACG. Translated: CASRTGQGEET. The CDR3 in its entirety is CASRTGQGEETQYF. The entire variable domain, with the rest obtained from reference TRBV2 and TRBJ2-3, is as follows: EPEVTQTPSHQVTQMGQEVILRCVPISNHLYFYWYRQILGQKVEFLVSFYNNEISEKSEIFDDQFSVERPDGSNFTLKIRSTKLEDSAMYFCASRTGQGEETQYFGPGTRLTVL.